This TCR beta chain was obtained from a study of blood T cell repertoires in COVID-19. Background on the study: Donors in the United States, Italy and Spain gave samples during acute or convalescent COVID-19. Nucleic acid was either cDNA or gDNA, and it came from T cells, B-cell-depleted T cells, or PBMCs.

Data came from immunoSEQ multiplex PCR; TCRdb stores just in-frame clones and leaves some out. Among 200,000 to 250,000 clones listed, about 80% were seen once. Trimming removed 5 bases from V and 4 bases from J; junction bases left unmatched: 6. From germline, CDR1 is LNHDA and CDR2 SQIVND (reference sequence). This CDR3 has 16 residues. This receptor was obtained from a woman aged 25 to 39 who had recovered from COVID-19. The sequenced material came from peripheral blood. The chain links TRBV19 to TRBJ2-7, with TRBD2 identical over 15 bases. CDR3 DNA sequence: TGTGCCAGTAGTGGCGGACTAGCGGGAGGGCCTTACGAGCAGTACTTC. It translates to CASSGGLAGGPYEQYF.